The 14 T cell receptor beta chains below were found in one sample sequenced in a study of shared clonotypes between healthy human individuals. Here immunoSEQ multiplex PCR was the method, and the copy in TCRdb shows in-frame clones only, minus some. The profile shows some 2,500,000 clones, 85% to 95% of them singletons. Source material: naive CD4+ T cells from PBMCs. Noted subset: CD45RA+ positively selected. The receptors here all came from a man aged 18 to 29 in good health. Some clones in this sample may be carry-over from other donors' samples.

This clone has just one count. The chain couples TRBV5-1 to TRBJ2-1; 8 positions match TRBD1. The ends lost 4 bases at V and 6 bases at J; junction bases unmatched: 9. The CDR3 contains 15 residues. The germline gives CDR1 SGHRS, CDR2 YFSETQ. Written as DNA, the CDR3 is TGCGCCAGCAGCGTAACAGGGGGTAATTCCAATGAGCAGTTCTTC. Amino acids: CASSVTGGNSNEQFF.

The chain recombines TRBV18 with TRBJ1-1; TRBD1 might be the D (5 bases). This CDR3 contains 15 residues. Trimming cost V 2 bases and J 0 bases, with 10 bases left between them. CDR1 KGHSH and CDR2 LQKENI come from the germline V gene. The CDR3 sequence: CASSPSRELNTEAFF. The CDR3 DNA reads TGTGCCAGCTCACCAAGCAGGGAGCTGAACACTGAAGCTTTCTTT.

V gene TRBV2 combines with J gene TRBJ2-7, with 7 nucleotides matching TRBD1. V dropped 3 bases and J dropped 3; count of bases not matched to a gene: 5. The germline V gene has CDR1 SNHLY and CDR2 FYNNEI. The CDR3 length is 14 residues. The CDR3 bases are TGTGCCAGCAGTGATACGACAGGGCGCTACGAGCAGTACTTC. It specifies CASSDTTGRYEQYF.

The chain has TRBV2 and TRBJ2-1; TRBD2 matches 12 bases. After removal of 4 bases from V and 9 bases from J, the junction contained 7 bases not matched to a gene. The CDR3 loop spans 15 amino acids. Germline CDR1 reads SNHLY; CDR2 reads FYNNEI. The CDR3 bases are TGTGCCAGCAGTGGCAGACTAGCGGGAGTGCTTGAGCAGTTCTTC. It codes for CASSGRLAGVLEQFF.

The V call is TRBV19, the J call TRBJ2-5; D unclear. Germline V gives CDR1 LNHDA, CDR2 SQIVND (reference sequence). This CDR3 has 15 residues. Trimming left V 5 bases short and J 1 base short, with 14 bases between. The CDR3 reads CASSPTLVFQETQYF. The CDR3 nucleotides are TGTGCCAGTAGTCCTACATTAGTGTTCCAAGAGACCCAGTACTTC.

V gene TRBV7-6 combines with J gene TRBJ1-2; D is perhaps TRBD1 (5 bases). V was cut by 5 bases and J by 6 bases, with 10 bases left in between. Germline CDR1 SGHVS, CDR2 FNYEAQ. The CDR3 totals 12 residues. CDR3 in amino acids: CASSLGDDGYTF. CDR3 in DNA: TGTGCCAGCAGCCTGGGGGACGATGGCTACACCTTC.

The chain recombines TRBV27 with TRBJ2-5, with TRBD2 matching over 7 bases. Trimming at V came to 5 bases and at J to 5 bases, leaving 11 bases not matched to a gene. CDR3 length: 15 amino acids. CDR1 MNHEY and CDR2 SMNVEV come from the germline V gene (reference sequence). CDR3 sequence: CASSPYFSGVETQYF. The CDR3 coding sequence is TGTGCCAGCAGTCCCTATTTCAGCGGGGTCGAGACCCAGTACTTC.

This clone was detected only a few times. The chain couples TRBV2 to TRBJ1-2, with D hard to call. CDR3 size: 13 residues. Trimming took 5 bases from V and 6 from J, leaving 13 bases between them. Germline values: CDR1 SNHLY, CDR2 FYNNEI. The CDR3 reads CASSTERVDGYTF. The DNA for the CDR3 is TGTGCCAGCAGTACCGAAAGGGTAGATGGCTACACCTTC.

This chain links TRBV18 with TRBJ2-1; possibly TRBD2 for D (6 bases). V lost 3 bases and J 2 bases, leaving 11 bases between the germline ends. Germline assignment: CDR1 KGHSH and CDR2 LQKENI. The CDR3 runs 15 residues. CDR3 residues: CASSPRAGTYNEQFF. The CDR3 bases are TGTGCCAGCTCACCCAGGGCGGGAACCTACAATGAGCAGTTCTTC. The complete variable domain, with remaining parts taken from reference TRBV18 and TRBJ2-1, reads NAGVMQNPRHLVRRRGQEARLRCSPMKGHSHVYWYRQLPEEGLKFMVYLQKENIIDESGMPKERFSAEFPKEGPSILRIQQVVRGDSAAYFCASSPRAGTYNEQFFGPGTRLTVL.

This rearrangement joins TRBV4-3 to TRBJ1-4, with 7 positions matching TRBD1. The CDR3 has 18 residues. With 4 bases clipped from V and 4 bases from J, the junction kept 15 bases outside the gene matches. Germline V gene sequence: CDR1 LGHNA, CDR2 YSLEER. CDR3 region: CASSPYQGRDSYNEKLFF. CDR3 DNA: TGCGCCAGCAGCCCCTACCAAGGTCGGGACAGTTATAATGAAAAACTGTTTTTT.

This chain links TRBV6-1 with TRBJ2-3; D is ambiguous. The CDR3 is made up of 11 amino acids. Germline CDR1 and CDR2: MNHNS and SASEGT. V lost 10 bases, J lost 5 bases, and 10 bases lay in between. The CDR3 is CAIHGGDTQYF. The CDR3 DNA sequence: TGTGCCATCCATGGCGGAGATACGCAGTATTTT.

The chain employs TRBV28 and TRBJ1-5; TRBD1 is a possible D gene (5 bases). Germline V lookup: CDR1 MDHEN, CDR2 SYDVKM. This CDR3 is 15 amino acids long. V was pared by 5 bases and J by 0 bases, with 11 bases between. In DNA form, the CDR3 reads TGTGCCAGCAGTCTAGCAGGGTATAGCAATCAGCCCCAGCATTTT. Amino acid sequence: CASSLAGYSNQPQHF.

Regarding this clone: Other nucleotide sequences in the sample specify the same CDR3. The chain combines TRBV29-1 with TRBJ2-3; TRBD1 aligns across 8 bases. The junction had 7 bases not matched to a gene; V was cut back by 6 bases and J by 5 bases. The CDR3 has 13 amino acids. Germline loops: CDR1 SQVTM, CDR2 ANQGSEA. CDR3 nucleotides: TGCAGCGTGGGGACAGGCCGAGGAGATACGCAGTATTTT. Translated: CSVGTGRGDTQYF.

This chain uses TRBV7-8 with TRBJ1-6; 10 bases are shared with TRBD1. The V gene's germline CDR1 is SGHVS and CDR2 FQNEAQ. The CDR3 totals 15 residues. V was pared by 5 bases and J by 7 bases, with 5 bases of the junction left unmatched. The CDR3 nucleotides are TGTGCCAGCAGCCTACGGGGACAGGGGAATTCACCCCTCCACTTT. Translation: CASSLRGQGNSPLHF.